This T cell receptor (beta chain) emerged from a study of T-cell reconstitution after alpha-beta-depleted transplantation in children. Construction of the TCRbeta library involved unique molecular identifiers. TCRdb fed the PCR reads into MiXCR, producing one record per CDR3 protein. The repertoire holds about 170,000 distinct CDR3 sequences, with 11% as singletons. This clonotype was observed at least ten times. The antigen is unknown. A junction end diverges from the germline sequence, so it may reflect a read error. In germline, CDR1 is SSHAT, CDR2 FNYEAQ (reference sequence). This CDR3 has 16 amino acids. General study points: After transplant, at about two months, alpha-beta T cells were reportedly derived from several hundred expanded graft clones. One year after transplant, T-cell counts and diversity came mostly from newly produced T cells. Some patients owed their high day-60 TCRbeta diversity to surviving recipient T cells and thymic progenitors.

This receptor was obtained from a boy aged 2 to 10 with acute myeloid leukemia, due to receive a stem cell transplant. The V call is TRBV7-7, the J call TRBJ2-1; 8 nucleotides agree with TRBD2. This material consisted of PBMCs, taken before TCRalphabeta/CD19-depleted stem cell transplant. The CDR3 nucleotides are TGTGCTAGCAGCCCGGGTAGTCCGGGGGGGCACAATGAGCAGTTCTTC. Translated: CASSPGSPGGHNEQFF.